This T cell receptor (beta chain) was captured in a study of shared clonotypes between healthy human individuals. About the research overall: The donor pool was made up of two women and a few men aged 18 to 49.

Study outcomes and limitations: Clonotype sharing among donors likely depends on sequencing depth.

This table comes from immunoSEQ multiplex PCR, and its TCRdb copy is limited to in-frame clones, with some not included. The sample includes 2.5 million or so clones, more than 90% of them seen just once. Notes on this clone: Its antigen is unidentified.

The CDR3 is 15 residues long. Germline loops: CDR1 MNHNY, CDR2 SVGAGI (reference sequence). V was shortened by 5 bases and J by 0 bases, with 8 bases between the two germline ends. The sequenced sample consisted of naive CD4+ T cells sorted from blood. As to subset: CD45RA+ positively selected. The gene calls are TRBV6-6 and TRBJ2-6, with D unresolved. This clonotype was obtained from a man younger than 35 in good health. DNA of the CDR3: TGTGCCAGCAGTAAACCGGTCTCTGGGGCCAACGTCCTGACTTTC. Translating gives CASSKPVSGANVLTF.